This note documents a single T cell receptor beta chain sequence. Trimming removed 0 bases from V and 14 bases from J, with 25 bases in between. Germline-derived CDR1 and CDR2 are LGHDT and YNNKEL (reference sequence). The length of the CDR3 is 16 residues. This record comes from a study of control samples from healthy donors and cancer patients. Assay: immunoSEQ multiplex PCR; the TCRdb copy retains only in-frame clones and omits some. The table includes roughly 120,000 clones, approximately 94% detected once. This receptor was identified in a man in his thirties or forties in good health. What was sequenced was blood. This chain connects TRBV3-1 (or the pseudogene TRBV3-2) to TRBJ2-5, with D perhaps matching TRBD1 or TRBD2 (5 bases each). CDR3 sequence reads: CASSQDRGWGSRVEYF. CDR3 bases: TGTGCCAGCAGCCAAGATCGAGGGTGGGGGTCCCGGGTGGAATACTTC.